This T cell receptor (beta chain) was captured in a study of T cell changes during pregnancy in multiple sclerosis. Per germline, CDR1 MNHEY and CDR2 SVGAGI. Trimming removed 7 bases at V and 7 bases at J, with 19 bases between. The length of the CDR3 is 14 residues. Profiling relied on immunoSEQ multiplex PCR, and the TCRdb table lists in-frame clones only, not all of them. The table shows under 70,000 clones, with roughly 91% occurring only once. The sequenced sample was peripheral blood, obtained in the third trimester of pregnancy. V is TRBV6-5 and J is TRBJ1-2; tentative D call: TRBD1 (5 bases). This receptor was identified in a female donor in good health, enrolled as a control in a pregnancy study. DNA of the CDR3: TGTGCCAGCAACCCTGCGGCGGGGGTAGCTGGCTACACCTTC. Its translation: CASNPAAGVAGYTF.